This is a list of T cell receptor beta chains from one sample in a study of blood T cell repertoires in COVID-19. Generated by immunoSEQ multiplex PCR, the TCRdb table keeps only in-frame clones and is missing some. The data hold some 250,000 clones, with 85% to 90% observed a single time. The sequenced sample was peripheral blood. The receptors were sampled from a woman aged 25 to 45 with COVID-19, enrolled during active disease. Both conserved end residues are part of each CDR3. Each record gives: J gene, V gene, D gene, clone size, CDR3 length, CDR3 DNA, CDR3 protein. D genes are given only for firm matches. Some rows have no size entry. The others give once, few or many, or a class for an expanded clone.

j_gene: TRBJ1-5; v_gene: TRBV12-3/TRBV12-4; d_gene: NA; abundance: NA; len: 13; CDR3nt: TGTGCCAGCAGTTTAGCTAGCCATCAGCCCCAGCATTTT; CDR3aa: CASSLASHQPQHF
j_gene: TRBJ1-2; v_gene: TRBV20-1; d_gene: TRBD1; abundance: many; len: 11; CDR3nt: TGCAGTGCTAGAGGCGACAGGGGGCACACCTTC; CDR3aa: CSARGDRGHTF
j_gene: TRBJ2-7; v_gene: TRBV3-1/TRBV3-2; d_gene: TRBD2; abundance: NA; len: 16; CDR3nt: TGTGCCAGCAGCCAAGACTGGCGGGGGGGCAAGTACGAGCAGTACTTC; CDR3aa: CASSQDWRGGKYEQYF
j_gene: TRBJ2-5; v_gene: TRBV19; d_gene: NA; abundance: NA; len: 17; CDR3nt: TGTGCCAGTAGTATCCATCGCGGCTCCGGTGGTCTAGAGACCCAGTACTTC; CDR3aa: CASSIHRGSGGLETQYF
j_gene: TRBJ1-4; v_gene: TRBV6-5; d_gene: NA; abundance: NA; len: 15; CDR3nt: TGTGCCAGCAGGGGTTCGGCAGGGGTTGCTGAAAAACTGTTTTTT; CDR3aa: CASRGSAGVAEKLFF
j_gene: TRBJ2-7; v_gene: TRBV11-2; d_gene: TRBD1; abundance: NA; len: 15; CDR3nt: TGTGCCAGCAGCTTCCTTCGGACAGGAGACTACGAGCAGTACTTC; CDR3aa: CASSFLRTGDYEQYF
j_gene: TRBJ1-3; v_gene: TRBV7-2; d_gene: NA; abundance: NA; len: 13; CDR3nt: TGTGCCAGCAGCTTTAGGCTCGGGGACACCATATATTTT; CDR3aa: CASSFRLGDTIYF
j_gene: TRBJ1-2; v_gene: TRBV5-8; d_gene: NA; abundance: NA; len: 15; CDR3nt: TGTGCCAGCAGCTTGGAGGGACAAACGTCCTATGGCTACACCTTC; CDR3aa: CASSLEGQTSYGYTF
j_gene: TRBJ2-7; v_gene: TRBV5-1; d_gene: TRBD1; abundance: NA; len: 15; CDR3nt: TGCGCCAGCAGCGAGCGAGGACAGGGGCTCTACGAGCAGTACTTC; CDR3aa: CASSERGQGLYEQYF
j_gene: TRBJ2-7; v_gene: TRBV6-5; d_gene: TRBD2; abundance: once; len: 13; CDR3nt: TGTGCCGGAAAGGCGGGGGGCTACTACGAGCAGTACTTC; CDR3aa: CAGKAGGYYEQYF
j_gene: TRBJ1-2; v_gene: TRBV28; d_gene: NA; abundance: NA; len: 14; CDR3nt: TGTGCCAGCAGTCCCTCATTCCGGGACTATGGCTACACCTTC; CDR3aa: CASSPSFRDYGYTF